This T cell receptor (beta chain) was found in a study of blood T cell repertoires in COVID-19 (dated by TCRdb to the early 2020s). In terms of the full investigation: Collaborator samples came from the United States, Italy and Spain and covered acute and convalescent phases of COVID-19. Subjects who had been exposed to COVID-19, were actively infected with it, or had recovered from it provided the deeply sampled blood TCRbeta repertoires that made up the dataset. The repertoires were released in a freely available public database meant as a resource for research on the immune response to SARS-CoV-2. The sample metadata nearly always contained a de-identified subject ID, COVID-19 status, age in years and sex. Samples came from the ongoing ImmuneRACE study (first 160 participants) plus 1,254 subjects from 6 global collaborators. Where available, HLA class I and class II types were obtained from metadata supplied by the sample provider rather than from assay-based typing. The prospective study material was composed of cDNA or gDNA derived from T cells, B-cell-depleted T cells, or PBMCs. Overall study results and their limits: Clinical and demographic metadata were provided uncurated, with the amount varying by source and participant.

TCRbeta CDR3 regions were amplified from genomic DNA by means of the immunoSEQ Assay, a bias-controlled multiplex PCR. The authors processed their data as follows. The number of nucleated cells in each sample was estimated by amplification of reference gene primers within the assay. Sequence reads were collapsed and filtered to measure the absolute abundance of every unique TCRbeta CDR3 rearrangement. Productive Simpson clonality was computed per sample as the square root of Simpson's diversity index over productive rearrangements. What TCRdb holds here is the immuneACCESS table cut down to in-frame rearrangements. Part of the clones is not present; checked against another copy, under half of the missing clones reflect an unresolved V gene, and the others are unexplained. V and J calls and clone size follow that table, whereas D and trimming were derived from the DNA. This sample gives around 200,000 clones in total; 88% of them show up just once. The ten largest clones add up to about 1.6% of the sample.

Each collaborating institution followed its own protocols to collect whole blood in K2EDTA tubes. For TCRbeta analysis, collaborators shipped samples in one of three forms: frozen whole blood, isolated PBMCs, or DNA extracted from either of those sample types. Trimming accounts for 4 bases at V and 2 bases at J, while the number of junction bases matched to no gene is 5. The germline V gene (reference sequence) gives CDR1 as SGHNT and CDR2 as YYREEE. The CDR3 goes from the cysteine to the phenylalanine over 15 residues. Of the read, only the CDR3 DNA is kept; its 45 bases are in frame from base 1. As concerns this clone: Its antigen has not been determined. No base quality information exists; no much larger clone differs at one position.

The TCR sequence derives from a young man with active or convalescent COVID-19. The sample comprised peripheral blood. The V and J genes are TRBV5-4 and TRBJ1-2; TRBD1 fits 10 bases in the junction. The encoded CDR3 is CASSVPGQGNYGYTF. The DNA sequence reads TGTGCCAGCAGCGTCCCGGGACAGGGGAACTATGGCTACACCTTC.